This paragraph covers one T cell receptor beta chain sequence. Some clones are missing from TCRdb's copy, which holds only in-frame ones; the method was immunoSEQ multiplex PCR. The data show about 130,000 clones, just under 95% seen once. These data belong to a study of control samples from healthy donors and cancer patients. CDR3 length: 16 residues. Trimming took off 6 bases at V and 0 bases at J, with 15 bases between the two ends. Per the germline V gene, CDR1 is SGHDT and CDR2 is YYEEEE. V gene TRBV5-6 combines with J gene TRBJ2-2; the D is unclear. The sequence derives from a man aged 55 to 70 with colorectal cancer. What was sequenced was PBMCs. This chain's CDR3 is CASTLTRITNTGELFF. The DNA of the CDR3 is TGTGCCAGCACACTCACACGGATTACGAACACCGGGGAGCTGTTTTTT.